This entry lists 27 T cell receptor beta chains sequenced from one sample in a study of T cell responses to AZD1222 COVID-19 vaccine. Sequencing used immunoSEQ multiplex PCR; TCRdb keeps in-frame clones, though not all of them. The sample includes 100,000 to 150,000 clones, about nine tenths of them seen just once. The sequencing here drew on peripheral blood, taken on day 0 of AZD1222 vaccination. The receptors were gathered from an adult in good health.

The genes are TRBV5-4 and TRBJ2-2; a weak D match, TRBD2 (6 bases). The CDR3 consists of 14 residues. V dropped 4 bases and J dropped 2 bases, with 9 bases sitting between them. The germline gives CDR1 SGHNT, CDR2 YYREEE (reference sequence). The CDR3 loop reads CASSGGTNTGELFF. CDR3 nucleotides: TGTGCCAGCAGCGGCGGGACTAACACCGGGGAGCTGTTTTTT.

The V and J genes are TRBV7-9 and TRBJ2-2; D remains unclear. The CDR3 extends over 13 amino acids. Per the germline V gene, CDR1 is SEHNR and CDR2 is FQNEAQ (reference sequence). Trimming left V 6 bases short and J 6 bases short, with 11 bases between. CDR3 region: CASRTLGAGELFF. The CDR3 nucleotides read TGTGCCAGCAGGACTCTGGGCGCCGGGGAGCTGTTTTTT.

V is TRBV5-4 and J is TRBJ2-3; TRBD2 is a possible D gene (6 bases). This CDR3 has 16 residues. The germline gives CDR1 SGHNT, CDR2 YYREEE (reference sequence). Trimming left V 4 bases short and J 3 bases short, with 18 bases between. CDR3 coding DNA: TGTGCCAGCAGCCAGCCTAGCGAGGGCCCTACAGATACGCAGTATTTT. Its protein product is CASSQPSEGPTDTQYF.

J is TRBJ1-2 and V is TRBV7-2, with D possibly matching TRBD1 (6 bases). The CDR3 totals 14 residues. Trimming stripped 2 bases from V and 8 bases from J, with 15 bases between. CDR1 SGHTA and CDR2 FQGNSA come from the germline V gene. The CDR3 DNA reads TGTGCCAGCAGCTTAACTCCAGGGGTCGGGGGCTACACCTTC. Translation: CASSLTPGVGGYTF.

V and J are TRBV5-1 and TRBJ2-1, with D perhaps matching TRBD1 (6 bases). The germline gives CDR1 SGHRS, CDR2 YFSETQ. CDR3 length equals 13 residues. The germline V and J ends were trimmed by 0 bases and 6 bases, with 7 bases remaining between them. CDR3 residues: CASSLAGVNEQFF. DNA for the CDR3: TGCGCCAGCAGCTTGGCAGGGGTCAATGAGCAGTTCTTC. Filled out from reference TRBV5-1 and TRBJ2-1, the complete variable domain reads KAGVTQTPRYLIKTRGQQVTLSCSPISGHRSVSWYQQTPGQGLQFLFEYFSETQRNKGNFPGRFSGRQFSNSRSEMNVSTLELGDSALYLCASSLAGVNEQFFGPGTRLTVL.

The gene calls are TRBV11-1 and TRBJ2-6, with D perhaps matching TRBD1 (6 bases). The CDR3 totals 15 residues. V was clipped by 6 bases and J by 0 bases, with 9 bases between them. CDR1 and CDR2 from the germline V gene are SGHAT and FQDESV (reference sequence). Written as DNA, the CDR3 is TGTGCCAGCAGAGACAGGAGCTCTGGGGCCAACGTCCTGACTTTC. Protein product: CASRDRSSGANVLTF.

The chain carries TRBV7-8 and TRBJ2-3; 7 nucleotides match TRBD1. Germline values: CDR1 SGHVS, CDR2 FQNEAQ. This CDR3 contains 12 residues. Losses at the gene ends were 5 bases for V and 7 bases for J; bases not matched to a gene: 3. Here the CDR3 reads CASSQTGNTQYF. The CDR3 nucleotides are TGTGCCAGCAGCCAGACAGGGAATACGCAGTATTTT. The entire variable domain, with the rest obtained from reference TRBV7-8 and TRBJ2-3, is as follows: GAGVSQSPRYKVAKRGQDVALRCDPISGHVSLFWYQQALGQGPEFLTYFQNEAQLDKSGLPSDRFFAERPEGSVSTLKIQRTQQEDSAVYLCASSQTGNTQYFGPGTRLTVL.

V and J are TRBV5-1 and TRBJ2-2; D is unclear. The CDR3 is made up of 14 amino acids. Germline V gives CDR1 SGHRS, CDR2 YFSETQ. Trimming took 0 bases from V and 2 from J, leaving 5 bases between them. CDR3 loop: CASSLVSNTGELFF. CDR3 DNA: TGCGCCAGCAGCTTGGTCTCCAACACCGGGGAGCTGTTTTTT.

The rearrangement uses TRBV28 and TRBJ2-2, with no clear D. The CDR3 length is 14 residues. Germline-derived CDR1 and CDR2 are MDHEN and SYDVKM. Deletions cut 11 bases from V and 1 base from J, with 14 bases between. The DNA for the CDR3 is TGTGCCTCCCGGACCCCTCTGAACACCGGGGAGCTGTTTTTT. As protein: CASRTPLNTGELFF.

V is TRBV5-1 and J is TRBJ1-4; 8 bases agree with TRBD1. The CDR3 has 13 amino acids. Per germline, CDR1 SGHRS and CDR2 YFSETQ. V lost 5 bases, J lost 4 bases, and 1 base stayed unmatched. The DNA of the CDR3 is TGCGCCAGCAGGACAGGGGTTAATGAAAAACTGTTTTTT. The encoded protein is CASRTGVNEKLFF.

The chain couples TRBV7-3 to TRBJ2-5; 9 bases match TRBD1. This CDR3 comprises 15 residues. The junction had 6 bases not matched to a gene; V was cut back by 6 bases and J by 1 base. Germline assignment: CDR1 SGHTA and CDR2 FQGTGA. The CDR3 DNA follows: TGTGCCAGCAGTAAGACAGGGGGGATCCAAGAGACCCAGTACTTC. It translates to CASSKTGGIQETQYF.

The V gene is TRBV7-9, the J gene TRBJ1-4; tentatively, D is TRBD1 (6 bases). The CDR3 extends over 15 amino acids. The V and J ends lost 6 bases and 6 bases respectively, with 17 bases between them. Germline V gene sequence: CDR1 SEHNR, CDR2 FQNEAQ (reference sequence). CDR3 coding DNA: TGTGCCAGCAGACAACAACAGGGTTCAGATGAAAAACTGTTTTTT. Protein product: CASRQQQGSDEKLFF.

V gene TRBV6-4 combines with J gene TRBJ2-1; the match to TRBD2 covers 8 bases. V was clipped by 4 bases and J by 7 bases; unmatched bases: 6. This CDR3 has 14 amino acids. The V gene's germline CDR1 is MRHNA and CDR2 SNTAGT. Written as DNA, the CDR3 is TGTGCCAGCAGTGTCGGGGGGGCGGAGAATGAGCAGTTCTTC. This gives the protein CASSVGGAENEQFF.

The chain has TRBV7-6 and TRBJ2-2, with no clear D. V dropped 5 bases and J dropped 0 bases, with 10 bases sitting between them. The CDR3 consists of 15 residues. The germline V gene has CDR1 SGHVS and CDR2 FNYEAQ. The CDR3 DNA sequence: TGTGCCAGCAGCCCTAGGGCTTCGAACACCGGGGAGCTGTTTTTT. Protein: CASSPRASNTGELFF.

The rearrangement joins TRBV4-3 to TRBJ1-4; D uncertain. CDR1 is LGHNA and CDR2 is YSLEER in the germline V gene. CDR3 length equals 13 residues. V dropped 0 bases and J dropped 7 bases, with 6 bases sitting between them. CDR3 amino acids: CASSQDYGEKLFF. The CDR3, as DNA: TGCGCCAGCAGCCAAGATTACGGTGAAAAACTGTTTTTT.

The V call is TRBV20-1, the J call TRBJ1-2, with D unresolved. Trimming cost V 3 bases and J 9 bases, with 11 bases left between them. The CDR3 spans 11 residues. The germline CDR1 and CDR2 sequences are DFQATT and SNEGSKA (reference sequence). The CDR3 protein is CSASVVPSYTF. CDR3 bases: TGCAGTGCTAGCGTGGTACCCAGCTACACCTTC.

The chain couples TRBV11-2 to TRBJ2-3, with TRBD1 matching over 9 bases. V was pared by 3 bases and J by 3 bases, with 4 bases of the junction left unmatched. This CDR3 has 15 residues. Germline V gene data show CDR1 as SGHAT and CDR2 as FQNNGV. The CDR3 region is CASSFGTGRTDTQYF. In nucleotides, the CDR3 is TGTGCCAGCAGCTTCGGGACAGGGAGGACAGATACGCAGTATTTT.

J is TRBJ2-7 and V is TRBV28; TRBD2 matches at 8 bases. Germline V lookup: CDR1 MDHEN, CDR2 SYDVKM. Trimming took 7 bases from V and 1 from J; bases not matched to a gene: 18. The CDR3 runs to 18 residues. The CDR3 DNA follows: TGTGCCAGCAACCTCGGGGGGGCGGGCCTTGTAGGGTCCTACGAGCAGTACTTC. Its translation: CASNLGGAGLVGSYEQYF.

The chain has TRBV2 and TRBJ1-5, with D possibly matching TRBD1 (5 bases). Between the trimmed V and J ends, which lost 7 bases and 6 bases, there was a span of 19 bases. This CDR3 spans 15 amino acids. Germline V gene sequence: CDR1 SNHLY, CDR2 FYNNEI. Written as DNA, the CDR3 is TGTGCCAGCAAACCCACCAACTCGGGGCGTCAGCCCCAGCATTTT. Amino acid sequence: CASKPTNSGRQPQHF.

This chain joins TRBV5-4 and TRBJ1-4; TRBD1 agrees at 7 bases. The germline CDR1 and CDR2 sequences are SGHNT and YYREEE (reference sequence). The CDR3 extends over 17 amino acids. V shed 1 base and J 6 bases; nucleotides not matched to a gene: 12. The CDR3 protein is CASSLKRRQGTDEKLFF. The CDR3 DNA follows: TGTGCCAGCAGCTTGAAGCGGAGACAGGGTACGGATGAAAAACTGTTTTTT.

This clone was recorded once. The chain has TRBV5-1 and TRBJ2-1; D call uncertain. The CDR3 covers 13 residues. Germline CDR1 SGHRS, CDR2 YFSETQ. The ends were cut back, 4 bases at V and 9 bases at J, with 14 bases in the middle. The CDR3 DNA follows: TGCGCCAGCAGCGTCGGATCGGGCGGTGAGCAGTTCTTC. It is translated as CASSVGSGGEQFF.

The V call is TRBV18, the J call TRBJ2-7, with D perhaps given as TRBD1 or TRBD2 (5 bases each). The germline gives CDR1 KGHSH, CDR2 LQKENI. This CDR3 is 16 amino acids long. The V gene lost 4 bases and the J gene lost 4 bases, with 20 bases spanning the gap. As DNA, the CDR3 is TGTGCCAGCTCACTCACTCCTCCGGGGCTAGTATACGAGCAGTACTTC. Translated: CASSLTPPGLVYEQYF.

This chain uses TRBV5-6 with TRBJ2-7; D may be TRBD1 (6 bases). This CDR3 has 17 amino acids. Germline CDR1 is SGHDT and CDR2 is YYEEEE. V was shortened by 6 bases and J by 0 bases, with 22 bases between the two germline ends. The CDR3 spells CASTEFRDTSLSYEQYF. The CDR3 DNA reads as TGTGCCAGCACCGAATTCCGGGACACAAGTCTCTCCTACGAGCAGTACTTC.

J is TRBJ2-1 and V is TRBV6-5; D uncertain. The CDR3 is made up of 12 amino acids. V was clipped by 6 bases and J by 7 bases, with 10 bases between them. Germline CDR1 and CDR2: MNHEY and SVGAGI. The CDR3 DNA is TGTGCCAGCAGATCATCCGTAAATGAGCAGTTCTTC. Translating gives CASRSSVNEQFF.

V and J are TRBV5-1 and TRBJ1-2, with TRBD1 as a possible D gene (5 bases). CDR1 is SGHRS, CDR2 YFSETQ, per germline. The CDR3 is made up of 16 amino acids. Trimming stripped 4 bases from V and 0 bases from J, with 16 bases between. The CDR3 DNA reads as TGCGCCAGCAGCCCACCATGGGGGGGGGCTAACTATGGCTACACCTTC. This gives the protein CASSPPWGGANYGYTF.

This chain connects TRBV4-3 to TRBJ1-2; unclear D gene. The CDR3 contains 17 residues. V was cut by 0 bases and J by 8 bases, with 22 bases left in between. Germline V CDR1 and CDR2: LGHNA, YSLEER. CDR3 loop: CASSQDRLQRPAAGYTF. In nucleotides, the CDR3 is TGCGCCAGCAGCCAAGATCGATTACAGAGACCCGCAGCCGGCTACACCTTC.

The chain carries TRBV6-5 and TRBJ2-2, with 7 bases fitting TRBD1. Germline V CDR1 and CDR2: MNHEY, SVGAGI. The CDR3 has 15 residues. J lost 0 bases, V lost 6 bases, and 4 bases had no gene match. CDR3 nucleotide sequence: TGTGCCAGCAGAAGACAGGGCGCGAACACCGGGGAGCTGTTTTTT. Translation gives CASRRQGANTGELFF.